This T cell receptor (beta chain) was identified during a study of CD8+CD57+ T cells in acquired aplastic anemia. Study overall: Sorted CD4+ and CD8+ cell DNA averaged around 3 ug.

This clonotype has just one count. Patients who underwent sequencing had shown CD8+CD57+ cell expansion by flow cytometry. Each patient had severe acquired aplastic anemia. Germline-derived CDR1 and CDR2 are DFQATT and SNEGSKA (reference sequence). The CDR3 spans 14 residues. Trimming took 2 bases from V and 6 from J; bases not matched to a gene: 9. Investigators profiled TCR beta VDJ and CDR3 from genomic DNA template. TCRdb reprocessed the reads via MiXCR and lists one record per CDR3 protein. The table lists 220,000 or so distinct CDR3 sequences, 65% of them singletons, with 58% in the top ten. The sequence was obtained from a human donor with aplastic anemia. The rearrangement uses TRBV20-1 and TRBJ2-7, with 8 positions matching TRBD1. The specimen sequenced was sorted CD4+, CD8+, or CD8+CD57+ T cells (not recorded which) from PBMCs. For the CDR3, the DNA is TGCAGTGCTAGACCGACAGGGGACCGAGCCGAGCAGTACTTC. Amino acids: CSARPTGDRAEQYF.